One T cell receptor (beta chain) is described in this entry. Its antigen is not known. Prior to thyroid surgery, none of the patients had received any treatment. The sample comes from a study of metastatic and nonmetastatic thyroid tumors. Overall study context: Peripheral blood and tumor or nodule samples from malignant and benign thyroid patients were compared. Study-level points and caveats: Benign nodules reportedly had significantly lower TCR beta diversity than malignant thyroid tumors in blood and tumor.

Between the trimmed V and J ends, which lost 4 bases and 3 bases, there was a span of 7 bases. CDR1 SEHNR and CDR2 FQNEAQ come from the germline V gene (reference sequence). The CDR3 length is 12 residues. From the PCR reads, TCRdb re-called clones with MiXCR. The sample has about 6,200 clones; 30% to 35% are singletons. This TCR derives from a female donor with papillary thyroid cancer or a benign thyroid nodule (not recorded which). Some clones in this sample may be carry-over from other donors' samples. Sequences were obtained from adjacent normal tissue. The chain links TRBV7-9 to TRBJ2-7; no firm D call. The CDR3, as DNA: TGTGCCAGCAGCTCCCTTTTCTACGAGCAGTACTTC. Its protein is CASSSLFYEQYF.